The clone carrying this T cell receptor beta chain was seen many times. Its antigen is unidentified. This CDR3 spans 12 amino acids. The germline V gene has CDR1 DFQATT and CDR2 SNEGSKA (reference sequence). V lost 3 bases to trimming and J lost 6 bases; unmatched junction nucleotides: 2. This sample was taken from a study of regulatory T cells in long-lasting Graves disease. Sequencing libraries for TCR beta were prepared with iRepertoire HTBI primers and Arm-PCR of CDR3 regions. TCRdb re-called the multiplex PCR reads through MiXCR, storing one row per CDR3 protein. Of 200,000 to 250,000 distinct CDR3 sequences in the sample, over 20% were seen once. The time point was: newly diagnosed GD, antithyroid drugs for less than 3 months. PBMC-extracted RNA yielded the TCR library. Findings and limits, study-wide: Fewer public clonotypes were shared by new patients (around 990) than by persistent patients (about 3,000).

The receptor was derived from a female donor with Graves disease. The rearrangement uses TRBV20-1 and TRBJ1-5; 7 bases line up with TRBD1. The specimen comprised peripheral blood mononuclear cells (PBMCs), sampled at new diagnosis, from a patient treated with antithyroid drugs. CDR3 DNA: TGCAGTGCTAGGGGACAGAGTCAGCCCCAGCATTTT. This gives the protein CSARGQSQPQHF.